This T cell receptor (beta chain) was captured by sequencing in a study of neoadjuvant anti-PD-1 for oral cavity cancer. This clone was seen only a few times. Sequencing used immunoSEQ multiplex PCR; TCRdb keeps in-frame clones, though not all of them. The sample carries about 15,000 clones, about 61% recorded once. V was pared by 0 bases and J by 7 bases, with 12 bases between. Germline assignment: CDR1 MNHNS and CDR2 SASEGT. The CDR3 runs 14 residues. The source is a person aged 35-80 years with oral cavity squamous cell carcinoma. Source: PBMCs, taken before nivolumab (anti-PD-1) treatment. The chain links TRBV6-1 to TRBJ1-2; possible D gene TRBD1, 5 bases. DNA of the CDR3: TGTGCCAGCAGTGAAGCGCTCAGGGTACCTGGCTACACCTTC. Its translation: CASSEALRVPGYTF.